This TCR beta chain was recovered during a study of CD8 T cells in Susac syndrome. RNA was extracted with the RNeasy kit, and a quantity of 0.5 to 1 ug was reverse transcribed using random hexamers. MiXCR, run by TCRdb on the immunoSEQ multiplex PCR reads, gives a single entry per CDR3 protein. The sample has 170,000 or so distinct CDR3 sequences, about 96% seen once. This clonotype was recorded only once. V was pared by 9 bases and J by 7 bases, with 15 bases of the junction left unmatched. The CDR3 extends over 17 amino acids. The germline gives CDR1 LGHDT, CDR2 YNNKEL (reference sequence). The V gene is TRBV3-1, the J gene TRBJ2-1, with 13 bases aligning to TRBD2. This TCR was recovered from a human donor with Susac syndrome. The sequenced sample consisted of CD4+ T cells from PBMCs. CDR3 sequence: CASISSVWTSGRNEQFF. The DNA of the CDR3 is TGTGCCAGTATCTCAAGCGTTTGGACTAGCGGGAGAAATGAGCAGTTCTTC.